The rows below give T cell receptor beta chains drawn from one sample of a study of blood T cell repertoires in COVID-19. TCRdb's copy holds only in-frame clones and misses some; the assay was immunoSEQ multiplex PCR. The data show 200,000 to 250,000 clones, about 88% seen once. The sample was peripheral blood. Receptors originate from a woman aged 55-75 years with acute or convalescent COVID-19. The CDR3 runs from the conserved cysteine through the conserved F or W. D genes are given only for firm matches.

j_call v_call d_call cdr3_aa cdr3_nt
TRBJ2-3 TRBV15 TRBD2 CATSRDPRGLAGGADTQYF TGTGCCACCAGCAGAGACCCTAGGGGTCTAGCGGGGGGGGCAGATACGCAGTATTTT
TRBJ2-1 TRBV7-2 NA CASSSNPGIVRNEQFF TGTGCCAGCAGCTCCAACCCAGGGATTGTGAGGAATGAGCAGTTCTTC
TRBJ1-6 TRBV9 NA CASSVGSADSPLHF TGTGCCAGCAGCGTAGGGTCAGCGGATTCACCCCTCCACTTT
TRBJ1-5 TRBV19 NA CASTPNRVSNQPQHF TGTGCCAGTACCCCTAACAGGGTTAGCAATCAGCCCCAGCATTTT
TRBJ1-3 TRBV23-1 NA CASSQSRVSGNTIYF TGCGCCAGCAGTCAATCCCGAGTCTCTGGAAACACCATATATTTT
TRBJ2-1 TRBV7-2 TRBD2 CASSATSGRARTGNEQFF TGTGCCAGCAGCGCGACTAGCGGGAGGGCCAGGACGGGGAATGAGCAGTTCTTC
TRBJ1-2 TRBV5-5 TRBD1 CASSLDVGRGSYGYTF TGTGCCAGCAGCTTGGATGTTGGCAGGGGGAGCTATGGCTACACCTTC
TRBJ2-1 TRBV7-8 TRBD1 CASSASGTGFDPSEQFF TGTGCCAGCAGCGCATCCGGGACAGGGTTCGATCCATCTGAGCAGTTCTTC
TRBJ2-3 TRBV3-1/TRBV3-2 NA CASSQGRPAGTDTQYF TGTGCCAGCAGCCAGGGTCGACCGGCGGGCACAGATACGCAGTATTTT
TRBJ2-7 TRBV6-2/TRBV6-3 TRBD1 CASSSVDRAQSYEQYF TGTGCCAGCAGTTCCGTTGACAGGGCCCAATCCTACGAGCAGTACTTC